Each of the 13 T cell receptor beta chains below was sequenced from the same sample in a study of blood T cells in healthy people across ages. A second PCR of roughly 7 to 11 cycles used a sample-barcoded 5' primer and a J-beta primer mix. TCRdb fed the 5' RACE reads into MiXCR, producing one record per CDR3 protein. The sample shows 600,000 to 650,000 distinct CDR3 sequences, approximately 59% of them seen only once. Sequenced material: blood. Every receptor here comes from a man in his 60s in good health.

J is TRBJ2-1 and V is TRBV6-6; D is possibly TRBD1 or TRBD2 (5 bases each). The CDR3 contains 16 residues. With 0 bases removed from V and 3 bases from J, the gap between germline ends came to 12 bases. CDR1 MNHNY and CDR2 SVGAGI come from the germline V gene (reference sequence). The CDR3 DNA reads as TGTGCCAGCAGTTACTCGGGACCGAGCTTCTACAATGAGCAGTTCTTC. As protein: CASSYSGPSFYNEQFF.

The V and J genes are TRBV7-2 and TRBJ1-2; TRBD1 matches 7 bases. The CDR3 sequence is 16 residues long. J gave up 4 bases and V 6 bases, and 14 bases lay outside the gene matches. Germline CDR1 reads SGHTA; CDR2 reads FQGNSA. The CDR3 DNA reads as TGTGCCAGCAGAGTTACTCCGGGACAGTGGCGCTATGGCTACACCTTC. This encodes CASRVTPGQWRYGYTF.

This chain connects TRBV25-1 to TRBJ1-1; perhaps TRBD1 as D (6 bases). Germline V lookup: CDR1 MGHDK, CDR2 SYGVNS. This CDR3 spans 14 amino acids. The V end lost 3 bases, the J end lost 1 base, and 9 bases lay between the germline ends. The CDR3 DNA reads as TGTGCCAGCAGTGACAGGGGTGGGAACACTGAAGCTTTCTTT. Its translation is CASSDRGGNTEAFF.

In DNA, the CDR3 is TGTGCCAGCAGTGAATATGGTCCTGACAGGGGAAATGGCTACACCTTC. This sequence encodes CASSEYGPDRGNGYTF. The chain links TRBV25-1 to TRBJ1-2; 8 bases are shared with TRBD1. CDR1 and CDR2 from the germline V gene are MGHDK and SYGVNS. Losses at the gene ends were 0 bases for V and 6 bases for J; bases not matched to a gene: 9. The CDR3 is 16 residues long.

The rearrangement joins TRBV4-1 to TRBJ2-5; 11 nucleotides match TRBD2. The germline V gene has CDR1 MGHRA and CDR2 YSYEKL. After removal of 4 bases from V and 2 bases from J, the junction contained 9 bases not matched to a gene. The CDR3 sequence is 17 residues long. CDR3 sequence: CASSPQTSGAVQETQYF. CDR3 coding DNA: TGCGCCAGCAGCCCGCAGACTAGCGGGGCAGTACAAGAGACCCAGTACTTC.

As concerns this clonotype: The germline gene is not matched at one end of the junction; a read error may be the cause. V gene TRBV4-1 combines with J gene TRBJ2-5; the match to TRBD2 covers 10 bases. Germline V gives CDR1 MGHRA, CDR2 YSYEKL. The CDR3 is made up of 20 amino acids. CDR3 DNA sequence: TGCGCCAGCAACCAAGTTCCTTGGGATAGCGGGGGGATCGTACAAGAGACCCAGTACTTC. Translated, it gives CASNQVPWDSGGIVQETQYF.

DNA of the CDR3: TGCAGCGCCTCGAAGAGCCTCATGGGACAGGGGTCGGGTGAAGCTTTCTTT. Encoded protein: CSASKSLMGQGSGEAFF. This rearrangement joins TRBV29-1 to TRBJ1-1; 10 nucleotides agree with TRBD1. Germline values: CDR1 SQVTM, CDR2 ANQGSEA. V lost 7 bases to trimming and J lost 7 bases; unmatched junction nucleotides: 21. CDR3 length: 17 residues.

This clonotype has a single count. The chain is built from TRBV6-5 and TRBJ2-2; perhaps D is TRBD1 or TRBD2 (5 bases each). Trimming shortened V by 7 bases and J by 3 bases, and 12 bases separated the two germline ends. In germline, CDR1 is MNHEY, CDR2 SVGAGI. The length of the CDR3 is 14 residues. CDR3 in amino acids: CASKGRVDTGELFF. The CDR3 region has the DNA TGTGCCAGCAAGGGACGGGTGGACACCGGGGAGCTGTTTTTT.

V usage is TRBV25-1 and J usage is TRBJ2-5, with a possible D match to TRBD1 (6 bases). CDR1 MGHDK and CDR2 SYGVNS come from the germline V gene. CDR3 length: 16 residues. The V gene lost 2 bases and the J gene lost 0 bases, with 13 bases spanning the gap. Here the CDR3 reads CASSEGQHQYQETQYF. The CDR3 DNA sequence: TGTGCCAGCAGTGAAGGACAGCACCAATACCAAGAGACCCAGTACTTC.

The rearrangement links TRBV18 to TRBJ1-4, with no clear D. The CDR3 covers 17 residues. Germline V gene lookup returns CDR1 KGHSH and CDR2 LQKENI. V was clipped by 1 base and J by 0 bases, with 12 bases between them. CDR3 DNA sequence: TGTGCCAGCTCACCACTCCCCCAGTCAGCAACTAATGAAAAACTGTTTTTT. Protein product: CASSPLPQSATNEKLFF.

The chain carries TRBV11-2 and TRBJ2-1, with D tentatively TRBD2 (5 bases). The CDR3 consists of 16 residues. V dropped 4 bases and J dropped 4 bases, with 17 bases sitting between them. Germline assignment: CDR1 SGHAT and CDR2 FQNNGV. CDR3 sequence reads: CASSYLLGRGYNEQFF. CDR3 sequence (DNA): TGTGCCAGCAGCTACTTACTCGGCAGAGGGTACAATGAGCAGTTCTTC.

This clonotype came up once. The junction does not match germline at one end; this may be a read error. The chain joins TRBV20-1 to TRBJ2-1; D gene uncertain. This CDR3 is 10 amino acids long. The germline CDR1 and CDR2 sequences are DFQATT and SNEGSKA (reference sequence). The CDR3 reads CSASGVRQLF. The CDR3 DNA is TGCAGTGCTAGTGGGGTCCGGCAGTTATTC.

J is TRBJ2-2 and V is TRBV4-1; D gene uncertain. V was cut by 8 bases and J by 3 bases, with 19 bases left in between. The CDR3 has 16 residues. The germline gives CDR1 MGHRA, CDR2 YSYEKL. The DNA for the CDR3 is TGCGCCAGCCACACCAACGGTCAGCTATACACCGGGGAGCTGTTTTTT. Translation gives CASHTNGQLYTGELFF.